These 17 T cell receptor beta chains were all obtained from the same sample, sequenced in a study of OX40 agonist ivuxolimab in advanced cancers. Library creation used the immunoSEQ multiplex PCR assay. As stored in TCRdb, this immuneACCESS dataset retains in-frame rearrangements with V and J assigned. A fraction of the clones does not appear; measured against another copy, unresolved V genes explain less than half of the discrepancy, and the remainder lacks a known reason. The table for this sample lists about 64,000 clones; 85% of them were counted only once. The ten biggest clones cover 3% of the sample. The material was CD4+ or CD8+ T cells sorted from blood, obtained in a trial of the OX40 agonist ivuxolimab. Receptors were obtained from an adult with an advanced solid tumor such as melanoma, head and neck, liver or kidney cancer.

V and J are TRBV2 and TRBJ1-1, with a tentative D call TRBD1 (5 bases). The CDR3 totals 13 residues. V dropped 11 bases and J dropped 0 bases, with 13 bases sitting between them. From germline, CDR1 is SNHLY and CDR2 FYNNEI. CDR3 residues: CAGAQDMNTEAFF. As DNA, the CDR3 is TGTGCCGGCGCACAGGATATGAACACTGAAGCTTTCTTT.

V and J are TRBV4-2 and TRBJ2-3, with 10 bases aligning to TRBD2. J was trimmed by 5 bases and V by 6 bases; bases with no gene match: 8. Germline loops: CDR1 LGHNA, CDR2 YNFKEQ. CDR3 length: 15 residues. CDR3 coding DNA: TGTGCCAGCAGGAGACTAGCGGGTATGGGAGATACGCAGTATTTT. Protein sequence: CASRRLAGMGDTQYF.

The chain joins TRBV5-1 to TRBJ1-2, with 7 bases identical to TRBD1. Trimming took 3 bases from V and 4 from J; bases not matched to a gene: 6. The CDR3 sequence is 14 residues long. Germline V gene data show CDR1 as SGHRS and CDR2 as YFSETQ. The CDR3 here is CASSSNSGGYGYTF. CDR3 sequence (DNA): TGCGCCAGCAGCTCGAACTCAGGGGGCTATGGCTACACCTTC. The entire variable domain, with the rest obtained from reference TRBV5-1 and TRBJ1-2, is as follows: KAGVTQTPRYLIKTRGQQVTLSCSPISGHRSVSWYQQTPGQGLQFLFEYFSETQRNKGNFPGRFSGRQFSNSRSEMNVSTLELGDSALYLCASSSNSGGYGYTFGSGTRLTVV.

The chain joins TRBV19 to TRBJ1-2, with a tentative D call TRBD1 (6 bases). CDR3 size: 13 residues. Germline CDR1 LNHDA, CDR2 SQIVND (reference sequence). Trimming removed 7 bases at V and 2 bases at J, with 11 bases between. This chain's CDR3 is CASTRTVNYGYTF. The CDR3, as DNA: TGTGCCAGTACCCGGACAGTGAACTATGGCTACACCTTC.

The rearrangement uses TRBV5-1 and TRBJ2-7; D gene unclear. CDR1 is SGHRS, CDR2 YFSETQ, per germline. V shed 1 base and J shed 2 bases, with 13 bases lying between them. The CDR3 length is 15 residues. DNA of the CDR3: TGCGCCAGCAGCTTGCAGGTCTCCAGCCCCTACGAGCAGTACTTC. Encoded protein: CASSLQVSSPYEQYF.

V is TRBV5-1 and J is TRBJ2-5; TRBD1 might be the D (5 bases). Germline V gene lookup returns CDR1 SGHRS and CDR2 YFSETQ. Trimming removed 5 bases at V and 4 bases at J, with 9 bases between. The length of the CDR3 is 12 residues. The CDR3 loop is CASRVQGETQYF. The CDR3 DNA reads TGCGCCAGCAGGGTGCAGGGAGAGACCCAGTACTTC.

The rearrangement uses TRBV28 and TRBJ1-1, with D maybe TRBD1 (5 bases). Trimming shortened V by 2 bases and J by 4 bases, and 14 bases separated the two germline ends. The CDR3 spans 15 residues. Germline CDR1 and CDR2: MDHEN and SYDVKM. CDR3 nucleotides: TGTGCCAGCAGTTTACGCCAGGGTCTTTTCACTGAAGCTTTCTTT. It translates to CASSLRQGLFTEAFF. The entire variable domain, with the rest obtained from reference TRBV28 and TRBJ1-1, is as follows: DVKVTQSSRYLVKRTGEKVFLECVQDMDHENMFWYRQDPGLGLRLIYFSYDVKMKEKGDIPEGYSVSREKKERFSLILESASTNQTSMYLCASSLRQGLFTEAFFGQGTRLTVV.

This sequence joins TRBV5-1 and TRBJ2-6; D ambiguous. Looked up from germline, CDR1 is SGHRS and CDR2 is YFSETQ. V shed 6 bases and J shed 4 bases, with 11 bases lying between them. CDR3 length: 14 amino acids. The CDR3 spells CASKSTAGANVLTF. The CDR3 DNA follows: TGCGCCAGCAAAAGCACGGCCGGGGCCAACGTCCTGACTTTC.

The CDR3 coding sequence is TGCGCCAGCAGCTTGGTGGGGGAGAGGCCGTTCTTC. Amino acid sequence: CASSLVGERPFF. The chain is built from TRBV5-1 and TRBJ2-1, with D perhaps given as TRBD1 or TRBD2 (5 bases each). Between the trimmed V and J ends, which lost 0 bases and 15 bases, there was a span of 13 bases. Germline lookup yields CDR1 SGHRS and CDR2 YFSETQ. The length of the CDR3 is 12 residues.

CDR3 protein: CASRGGQGLGTEAFF. The CDR3 nucleotides read TGTGCCAGTAGGGGGGGACAGGGGCTAGGAACTGAAGCTTTCTTT. This rearrangement joins TRBV19 to TRBJ1-1; 10 bases are shared with TRBD1. The germline CDR1 and CDR2 sequences are LNHDA and SQIVND (reference sequence). CDR3 length: 15 residues. J lost 5 bases, V lost 6 bases, and 9 bases had no gene match.

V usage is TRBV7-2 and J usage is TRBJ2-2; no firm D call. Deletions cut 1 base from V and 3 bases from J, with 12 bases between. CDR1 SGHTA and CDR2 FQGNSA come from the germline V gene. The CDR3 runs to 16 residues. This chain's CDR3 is CASSLVEKRYTGELFF. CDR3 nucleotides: TGTGCCAGCAGCTTAGTCGAAAAGAGGTACACCGGGGAGCTGTTTTTT.

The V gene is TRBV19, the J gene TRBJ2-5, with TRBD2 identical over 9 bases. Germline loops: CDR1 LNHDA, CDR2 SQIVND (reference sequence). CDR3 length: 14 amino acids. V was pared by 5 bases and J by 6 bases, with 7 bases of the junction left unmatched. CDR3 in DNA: TGTGCCAGTAGTCTAAGAGCGGGGGGCCAGACCCAGTACTTC. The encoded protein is CASSLRAGGQTQYF. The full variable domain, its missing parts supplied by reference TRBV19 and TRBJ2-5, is DGGITQSPKYLFRKEGQNVTLSCEQNLNHDAMYWYRQDPGQGLRLIYYSQIVNDFQKGDIAEGYSVSREKKESFPLTVTSAQKNPTAFYLCASSLRAGGQTQYFGPGTRLLVL.

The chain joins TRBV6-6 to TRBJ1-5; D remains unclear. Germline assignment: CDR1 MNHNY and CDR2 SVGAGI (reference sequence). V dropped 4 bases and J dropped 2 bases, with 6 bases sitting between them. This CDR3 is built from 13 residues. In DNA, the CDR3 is TGTGCCAGCAGTTTGAGGGGCAATCAGCCCCAGCATTTT. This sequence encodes CASSLRGNQPQHF.

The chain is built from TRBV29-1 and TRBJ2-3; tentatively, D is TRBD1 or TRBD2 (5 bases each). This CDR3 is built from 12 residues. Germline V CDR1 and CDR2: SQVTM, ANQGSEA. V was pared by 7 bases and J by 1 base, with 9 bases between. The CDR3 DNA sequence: TGCAGCGGTGGGACCCGCACAGATACGCAGTATTTT. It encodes CSGGTRTDTQYF.

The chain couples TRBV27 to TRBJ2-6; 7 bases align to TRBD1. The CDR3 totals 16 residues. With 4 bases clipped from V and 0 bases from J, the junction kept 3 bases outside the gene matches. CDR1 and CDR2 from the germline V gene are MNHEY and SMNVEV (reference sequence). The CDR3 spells CASSWGTVSGANVLTF. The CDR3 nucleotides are TGTGCCAGCAGTTGGGGGACAGTCTCTGGGGCCAACGTCCTGACTTTC.

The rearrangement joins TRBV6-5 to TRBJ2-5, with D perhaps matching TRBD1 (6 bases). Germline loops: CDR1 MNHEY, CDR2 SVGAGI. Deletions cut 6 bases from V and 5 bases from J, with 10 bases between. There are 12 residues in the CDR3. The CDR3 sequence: CASRQGWETQYF. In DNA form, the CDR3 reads TGTGCCAGCAGACAGGGTTGGGAGACCCAGTACTTC.

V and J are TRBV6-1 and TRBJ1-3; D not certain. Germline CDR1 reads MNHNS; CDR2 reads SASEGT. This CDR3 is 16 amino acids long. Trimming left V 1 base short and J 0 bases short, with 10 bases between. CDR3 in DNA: TGTGCCAGCAGTGAAGAAGTAGCAGACTCTGGAAACACCATATATTTT. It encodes CASSEEVADSGNTIYF.